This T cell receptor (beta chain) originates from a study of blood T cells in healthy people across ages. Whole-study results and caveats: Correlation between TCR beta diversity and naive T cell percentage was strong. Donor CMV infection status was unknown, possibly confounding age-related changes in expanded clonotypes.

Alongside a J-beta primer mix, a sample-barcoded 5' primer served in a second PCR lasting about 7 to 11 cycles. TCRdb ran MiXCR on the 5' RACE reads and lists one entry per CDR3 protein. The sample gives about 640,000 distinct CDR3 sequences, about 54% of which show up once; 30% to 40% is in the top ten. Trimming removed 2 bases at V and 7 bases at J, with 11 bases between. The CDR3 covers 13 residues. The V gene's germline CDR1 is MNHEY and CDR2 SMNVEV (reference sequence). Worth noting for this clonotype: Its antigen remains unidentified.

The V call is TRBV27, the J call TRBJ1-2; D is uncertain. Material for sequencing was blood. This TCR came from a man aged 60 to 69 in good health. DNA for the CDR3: TGTGCCAGCAGTTTAACTGTCGTGGGTGGCTACACCTTC. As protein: CASSLTVVGGYTF.